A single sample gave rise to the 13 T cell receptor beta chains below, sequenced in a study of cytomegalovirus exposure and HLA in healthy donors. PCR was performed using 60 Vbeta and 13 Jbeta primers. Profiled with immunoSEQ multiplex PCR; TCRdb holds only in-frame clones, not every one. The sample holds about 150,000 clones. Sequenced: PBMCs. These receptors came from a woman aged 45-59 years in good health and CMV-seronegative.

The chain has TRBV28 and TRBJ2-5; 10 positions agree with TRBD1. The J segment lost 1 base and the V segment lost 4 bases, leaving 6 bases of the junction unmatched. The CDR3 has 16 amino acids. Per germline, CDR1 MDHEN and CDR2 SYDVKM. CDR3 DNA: TGTGCCAGCAGTTCCCCGGGACAGGGGACCCAAGAGACCCAGTACTTC. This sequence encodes CASSSPGQGTQETQYF.

The CDR3 is CASSLSGEFGYGYTF. The CDR3 nucleotides are TGTGCCAGCAGTTTATCCGGGGAATTTGGGTATGGCTACACCTTC. The chain carries TRBV27 and TRBJ1-2; D ambiguous. V dropped 0 bases and J dropped 5 bases, with 13 bases sitting between them. Looked up from germline, CDR1 is MNHEY and CDR2 is SMNVEV (reference sequence). The CDR3 has 15 residues.

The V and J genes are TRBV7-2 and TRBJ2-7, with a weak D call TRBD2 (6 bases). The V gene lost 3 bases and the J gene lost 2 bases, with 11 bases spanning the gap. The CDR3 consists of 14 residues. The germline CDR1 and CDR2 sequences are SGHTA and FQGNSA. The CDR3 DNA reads TGTGCCAGCAGCTTGGAGCGGGCTACCTACGAGCAGTACTTC. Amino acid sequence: CASSLERATYEQYF.

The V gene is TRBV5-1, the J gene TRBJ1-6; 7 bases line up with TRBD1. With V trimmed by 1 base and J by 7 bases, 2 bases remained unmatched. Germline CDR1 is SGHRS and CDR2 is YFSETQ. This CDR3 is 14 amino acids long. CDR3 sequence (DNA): TGCGCCAGCAGCTTGAAACAGGGGAATTCACCCCTCCACTTT. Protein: CASSLKQGNSPLHF.

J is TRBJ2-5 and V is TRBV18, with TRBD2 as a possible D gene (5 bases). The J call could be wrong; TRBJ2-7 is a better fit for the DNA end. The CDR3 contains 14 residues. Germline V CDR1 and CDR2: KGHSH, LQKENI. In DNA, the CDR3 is TGTGCCAGCTCATACGGTCGGGACTCCTACGAGCAGTACTTC. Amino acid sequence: CASSYGRDSYEQYF.

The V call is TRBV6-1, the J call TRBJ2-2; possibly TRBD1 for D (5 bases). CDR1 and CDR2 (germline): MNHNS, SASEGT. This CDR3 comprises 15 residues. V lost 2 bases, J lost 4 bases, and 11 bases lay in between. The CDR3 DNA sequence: TGTGCCAGCAGTGAACTCACAGGAGCCACCGGGGAGCTGTTTTTT. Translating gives CASSELTGATGELFF.

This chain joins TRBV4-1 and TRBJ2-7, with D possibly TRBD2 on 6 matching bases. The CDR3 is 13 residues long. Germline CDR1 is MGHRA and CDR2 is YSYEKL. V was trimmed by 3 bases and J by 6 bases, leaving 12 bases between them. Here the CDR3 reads CASSHPPGGEQYF. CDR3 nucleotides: TGCGCCAGCAGCCATCCCCCCGGGGGCGAGCAGTACTTC.

CDR3 sequence (DNA): TGTGCCAGCAGTGAACCCCCCGTCCAAGAGACCCAGTACTTC. Amino acids: CASSEPPVQETQYF. The J gene is TRBJ2-5, the V gene TRBV6-1, with D unclear. Germline CDR1 reads MNHNS; CDR2 reads SASEGT. This CDR3 has 14 residues. The ends were cut back, 2 bases at V and 1 base at J, with 8 bases in the middle.

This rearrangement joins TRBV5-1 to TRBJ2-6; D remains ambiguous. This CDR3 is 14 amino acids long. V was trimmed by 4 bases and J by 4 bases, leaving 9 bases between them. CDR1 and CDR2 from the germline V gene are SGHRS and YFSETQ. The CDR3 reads CASSPEIGANVLTF. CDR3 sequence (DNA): TGCGCCAGCAGCCCGGAGATCGGGGCCAACGTCCTGACTTTC.

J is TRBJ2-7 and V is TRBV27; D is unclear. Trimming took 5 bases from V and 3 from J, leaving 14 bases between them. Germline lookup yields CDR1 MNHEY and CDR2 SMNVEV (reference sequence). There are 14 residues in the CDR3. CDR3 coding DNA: TGTGCCAGCAGTCGTGTGCTCAGAGGCTACGAGCAGTACTTC. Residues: CASSRVLRGYEQYF.

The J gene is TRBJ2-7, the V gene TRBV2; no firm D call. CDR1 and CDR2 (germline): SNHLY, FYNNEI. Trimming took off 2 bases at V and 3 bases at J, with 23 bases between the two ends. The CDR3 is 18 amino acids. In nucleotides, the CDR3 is TGTGCCAGCAGTGAAAATCCCAAAATTGCGCGATCCTACTACGAGCAGTACTTC. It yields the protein CASSENPKIARSYYEQYF.

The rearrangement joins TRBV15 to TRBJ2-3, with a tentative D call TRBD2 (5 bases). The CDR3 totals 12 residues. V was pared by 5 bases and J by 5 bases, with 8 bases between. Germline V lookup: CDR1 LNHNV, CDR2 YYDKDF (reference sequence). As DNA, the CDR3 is TGTGCCACCAGCTTAGAGGGAGATACGCAGTATTTT. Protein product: CATSLEGDTQYF. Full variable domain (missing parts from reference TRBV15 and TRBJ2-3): DAMVIQNPRYQVTQFGKPVTLSCSQTLNHNVMYWYQQKSSQAPKLLFHYYDKDFNNEADTPDNFQSRRPNTSFCFLDIRSPGLGDTAMYLCATSLEGDTQYFGPGTRLTVL.

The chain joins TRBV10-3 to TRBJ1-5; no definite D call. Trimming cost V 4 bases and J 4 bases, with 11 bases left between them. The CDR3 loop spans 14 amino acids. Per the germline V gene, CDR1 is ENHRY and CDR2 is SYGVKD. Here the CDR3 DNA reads TGTGCCATCAGTGGAGGAATTGAAAATCAGCCCCAGCATTTT. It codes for CAISGGIENQPQHF.